Sequencing of this T cell receptor beta chain was carried out in a study of tumor-infiltrating lymphocytes in primary liver carcinoma. General study results and limits: Among the pair types, tumor region pairs showed more overlap than tumor-adjacent and tumor-blood pairs.

Per the germline V gene, CDR1 is SGHAT and CDR2 is FQNNGV. The CDR3 is made up of 17 amino acids. Constant-region priming of around 490 ng total RNA yielded TCR beta cDNA. A slightly modified ARM-PCR protocol with three nested multiplex PCR rounds produced these TCR beta libraries. The first two PCR rounds, approximately 10 cycles each, used TRBV1-TRBV30 forward primers and a C-beta reverse primer. TCRdb recomputed calls from the multiplex PCR reads with MiXCR, one row per CDR3 protein. This sample carries approximately 120,000 distinct CDR3 sequences, 60% to 75% of them seen once, and the ten largest clones take about 8%. With respect to this clonotype: Its antigen is as yet unknown. An end of the junction differs from the germline gene, which may be a read error.

Both RNA and DNA were isolated together from about 19-30 mg of bulk tissue that had not been sorted. The material sequenced was liver tumor tissue from sampling region 3. The subset: tumor region T3, left-lateral pole. This clonotype was sampled from a woman in her sixties with primary liver carcinoma and hepatitis B virus infection. This sequence joins TRBV11-2 and TRBJ2-1; 14 positions agree with TRBD2. The CDR3 nucleotides read TGTGACAGCAGCCTACGAGGAGGACTAGCGGGAGGTTTCGAGCAGTTCTTC. Encoded protein: CDSSLRGGLAGGFEQFF.